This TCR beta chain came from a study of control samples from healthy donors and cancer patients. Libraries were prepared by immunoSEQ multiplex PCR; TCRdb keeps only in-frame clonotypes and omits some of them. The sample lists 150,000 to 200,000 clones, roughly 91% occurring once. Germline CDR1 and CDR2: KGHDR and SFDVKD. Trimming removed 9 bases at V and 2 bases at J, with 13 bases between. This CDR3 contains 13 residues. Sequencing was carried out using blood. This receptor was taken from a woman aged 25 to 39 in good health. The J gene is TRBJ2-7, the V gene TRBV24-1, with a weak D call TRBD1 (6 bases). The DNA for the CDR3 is TGTGCCACCCGGGACACTTACCCCTACGAGCAGTACTTC. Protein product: CATRDTYPYEQYF.